This T cell receptor beta chain was retrieved from a study of shared clonotypes between healthy human individuals. The CDR3 spans 14 residues. CDR1 and CDR2 (germline): MNHNY, SVGAGI (reference sequence). The germline V and J ends were trimmed by 6 bases and 1 base, with 12 bases remaining between them. The donors were all Caucasian adults (living in Nashville, Tennessee). Both subsets, CD45RA+ naive and CD45RA-negative memory, were split from the CD4+ cells. This clone was recorded only once. Deep-level running was used for the assay. This table comes from immunoSEQ multiplex PCR, and its TCRdb copy is limited to in-frame clones, with some not included. The sample includes hundreds of thousands of clones, approximately 74% of them seen just once.

The rearrangement uses TRBV6-6 and TRBJ1-2; D is possibly TRBD1 (6 bases). Input material: memory CD4+ T cells sorted from blood. Documented subset: CD45RA-negative fraction. This receptor was identified in a woman in her 30s in good health. CDR3 sequence reads: CASRRDTSNYGYTF. In DNA, the CDR3 is TGTGCCAGCAGACGGGACACAAGTAACTATGGCTACACCTTC.